Below, 12 T cell receptor beta chains from the same sample are listed, as sequenced in a study of blood T cell repertoires in COVID-19. Repertoires were generated with immunoSEQ multiplex PCR, while TCRdb's copy carries only in-frame clones and drops some. The data hold around 400,000 clones, with roughly 90% observed a single time. The specimen sequenced was PBMCs or T cells enriched from blood (not recorded which). The source of these receptors is a woman between 18 and 30 years old who had been exposed to COVID-19.

The chain employs TRBV5-6 and TRBJ1-5; TRBD1 matches at 7 bases. The V gene end was trimmed by 4 bases and the J gene end by 0 bases; junction bases not matched to a gene: 16. CDR3 size: 19 residues. The germline V gene encodes CDR1 SGHDT and CDR2 YYEEEE. CDR3 in DNA: TGTGCCAGCAGCCGAAGCCGGGACAGACCTGGGAGTAGCAATCAGCCCCAGCATTTT. Encoded protein: CASSRSRDRPGSSNQPQHF.

This rearrangement joins TRBV15 to TRBJ1-3; possible D gene TRBD1, 5 bases. This CDR3 has 15 amino acids. Trimming removed 3 bases at V and 0 bases at J, with 9 bases between. CDR1 is LNHNV, CDR2 YYDKDF, per germline (reference sequence). CDR3 loop: CATSRTATSGNTIYF. CDR3 DNA: TGTGCCACCAGCAGGACAGCCACCTCTGGAAACACCATATATTTT. Looking up the rest from reference TRBV15 and TRBJ1-3 gives the full variable domain: DAMVIQNPRYQVTQFGKPVTLSCSQTLNHNVMYWYQQKSSQAPKLLFHYYDKDFNNEADTPDNFQSRRPNTSFCFLDIRSPGLGDTAMYLCATSRTATSGNTIYFGEGSWLTVV.

V usage is TRBV28 and J usage is TRBJ2-1, with a tentative D call TRBD2 (6 bases). V lost 1 base, J lost 8 bases, and 12 bases lay in between. Germline V lookup: CDR1 MDHEN, CDR2 SYDVKM. This CDR3 is 14 amino acids long. The CDR3 bases are TGTGCCAGCAGTTTATCATCTTGGGGGGATGAGCAGTTCTTC. This encodes CASSLSSWGDEQFF.

CDR3 amino acids: CAGDRSGVGSSYNEQFF. CDR3 coding DNA: TGTGCAGGGGATAGGAGCGGAGTTGGTAGCTCCTACAATGAGCAGTTCTTC. This chain uses TRBV12-2 with TRBJ2-1; TRBD2 was called by the table and not checked on the DNA. TRBV12-2 is described as a pseudogene. The CDR3 length is 17 residues.

V is TRBV2 and J is TRBJ1-1; D not certain. V was cut by 6 bases and J by 0 bases, with 14 bases left in between. The germline V gene has CDR1 SNHLY and CDR2 FYNNEI. This CDR3 has 15 amino acids. The DNA for the CDR3 is TGTGCCAGCAGGGAGGGCCGGATCATGAACACTGAAGCTTTCTTT. Residues: CASREGRIMNTEAFF.

As for this clone: The same CDR3 also results from other DNA sequences found in this sample. V and J are TRBV27 and TRBJ1-1; D perhaps matches TRBD1 (6 bases). Germline V gene sequence: CDR1 MNHEY, CDR2 SMNVEV (reference sequence). This CDR3 spans 14 amino acids. Trimming removed 3 bases from V and 1 base from J, with 9 bases in between. The CDR3 nucleotides read TGTGCCAGCAGTTTCCGGGGACAGAACACTGAAGCTTTCTTT. Translation gives CASSFRGQNTEAFF.

The chain uses TRBV6-5 and TRBJ2-7; TRBD2 matches 7 bases. The CDR3 loop spans 15 amino acids. Per the germline V gene, CDR1 is MNHEY and CDR2 is SVGAGI. Germline trimming cut 3 bases from V and 2 bases from J; bases unmatched to any gene: 7. CDR3 region: CASSYSGSSAYEQYF. In DNA form, the CDR3 reads TGTGCCAGCAGTTATAGCGGGTCCTCAGCCTACGAGCAGTACTTC.

The chain couples TRBV7-2 to TRBJ2-3; 16 nucleotides line up with TRBD2. V lost 0 bases to trimming and J lost 6 bases; unmatched junction nucleotides: 6. Per germline, CDR1 SGHTA and CDR2 FQGNSA. The CDR3 length is 18 residues. The chain's CDR3 is CASSLALGLAGGVDTQYF. CDR3 coding DNA: TGTGCCAGCAGCTTAGCGCTGGGACTAGCGGGAGGGGTGGATACGCAGTATTTT.

V is TRBV12-3 or TRBV12-4 and J is TRBJ1-1; TRBD1 might be the D (5 bases). CDR3 length: 13 residues. V dropped 6 bases and J dropped 1 base, with 9 bases sitting between them. The CDR3 here is CASSRGQNTEAFF. The CDR3 region has the DNA TGTGCCAGCAGCCGTGGACAGAACACTGAAGCTTTCTTT.

This chain uses TRBV3-1 (or the pseudogene TRBV3-2) with TRBJ2-4; D may be TRBD2 (7 bases). V lost 4 bases, J lost 4 bases, and 20 bases lay in between. Germline assignment: CDR1 LGHDT and CDR2 YNNKEL (reference sequence). The CDR3 spans 17 residues. The DNA of the CDR3 is TGTGCCAGCAGCCTCCGGGGGGCTCTCAGGTCGAAAAACATTCAGTACTTC. Translation: CASSLRGALRSKNIQYF.

The V and J genes are TRBV4-3 and TRBJ2-7; 7 nucleotides match TRBD1. CDR3 size: 15 residues. CDR1 LGHNA and CDR2 YSLEER come from the germline V gene. J lost 4 bases, V lost 1 base, and 7 bases had no gene match. This CDR3 is CASSQAGTEDYEQYF. Here the CDR3 DNA reads TGCGCCAGCAGCCAAGCTGGGACAGAAGATTACGAGCAGTACTTC.

This chain joins TRBV15 and TRBJ1-2; TRBD1 is a possible D gene (5 bases). Germline V gene data show CDR1 as LNHNV and CDR2 as YYDKDF (reference sequence). The germline V and J ends were trimmed by 0 bases and 8 bases, with 13 bases remaining between them. The CDR3 is made up of 14 amino acids. DNA of the CDR3: TGTGCCACCAGCAGAGATATTCAGGGAGGAGGCTACACCTTC. Protein sequence: CATSRDIQGGGYTF. Complete variable domain (other parts from reference TRBV15 and TRBJ1-2): DAMVIQNPRYQVTQFGKPVTLSCSQTLNHNVMYWYQQKSSQAPKLLFHYYDKDFNNEADTPDNFQSRRPNTSFCFLDIRSPGLGDTAMYLCATSRDIQGGGYTFGSGTRLTVV.